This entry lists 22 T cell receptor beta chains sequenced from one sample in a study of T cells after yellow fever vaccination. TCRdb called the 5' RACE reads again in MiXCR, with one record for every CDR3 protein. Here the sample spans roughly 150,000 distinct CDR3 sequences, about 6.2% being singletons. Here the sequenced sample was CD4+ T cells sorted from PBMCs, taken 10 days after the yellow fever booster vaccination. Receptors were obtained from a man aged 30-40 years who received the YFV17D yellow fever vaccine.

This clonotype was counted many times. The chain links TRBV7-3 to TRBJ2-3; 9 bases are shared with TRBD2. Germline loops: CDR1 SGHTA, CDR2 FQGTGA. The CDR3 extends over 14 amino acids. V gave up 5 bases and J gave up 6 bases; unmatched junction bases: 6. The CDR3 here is CASSRTSGSDTQYF. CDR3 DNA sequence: TGTGCCAGCAGCCGCACTAGCGGGTCGGATACGCAGTATTTT.

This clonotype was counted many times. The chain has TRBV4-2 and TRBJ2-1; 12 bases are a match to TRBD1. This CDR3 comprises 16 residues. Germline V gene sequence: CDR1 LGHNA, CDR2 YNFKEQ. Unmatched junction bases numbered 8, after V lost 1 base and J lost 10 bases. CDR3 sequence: CASSQVLGQGALEQFF. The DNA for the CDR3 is TGTGCCAGCAGCCAAGTCCTGGGACAGGGGGCGCTCGAGCAGTTCTTC.

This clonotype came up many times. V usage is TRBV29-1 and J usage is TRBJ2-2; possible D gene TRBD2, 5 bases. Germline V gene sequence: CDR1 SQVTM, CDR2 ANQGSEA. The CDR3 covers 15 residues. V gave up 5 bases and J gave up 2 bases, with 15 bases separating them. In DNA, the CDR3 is TGCAGCGTTCGTTCCGGGGAAGCCAACACCGGGGAGCTGTTTTTT. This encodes CSVRSGEANTGELFF.

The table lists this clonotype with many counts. The CDR3 DNA follows: TGCAGTGCCATCTGGGACAGGGGAGGCAACGAGCAGTACTTC. It is translated as CSAIWDRGGNEQYF. The V gene is TRBV20-1, the J gene TRBJ2-7; 10 bases agree with TRBD1. Germline V gene sequence: CDR1 DFQATT, CDR2 SNEGSKA (reference sequence). J was trimmed by 5 bases and V by 6 bases; bases with no gene match: 10. The CDR3 covers 14 residues.

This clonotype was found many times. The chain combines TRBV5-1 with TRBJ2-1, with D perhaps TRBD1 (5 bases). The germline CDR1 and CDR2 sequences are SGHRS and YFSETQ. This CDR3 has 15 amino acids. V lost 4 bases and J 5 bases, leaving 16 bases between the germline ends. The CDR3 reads CASSPGYSGDNEQFF. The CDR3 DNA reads TGCGCCAGCAGCCCAGGGTATTCGGGTGACAATGAGCAGTTCTTC.

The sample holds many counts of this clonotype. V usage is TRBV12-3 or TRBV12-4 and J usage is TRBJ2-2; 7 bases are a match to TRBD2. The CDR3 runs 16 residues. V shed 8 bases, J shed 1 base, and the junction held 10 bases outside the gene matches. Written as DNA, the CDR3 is TGTGCCAGCTACCTAGCGGCGCTCCTGAACACCGGGGAGCTGTTTTTT. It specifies CASYLAALLNTGELFF.

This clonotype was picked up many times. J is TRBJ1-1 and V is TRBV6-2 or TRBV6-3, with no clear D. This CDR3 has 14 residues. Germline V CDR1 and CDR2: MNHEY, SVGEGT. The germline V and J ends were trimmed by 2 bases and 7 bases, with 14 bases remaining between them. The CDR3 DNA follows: TGTGCCAGCAGTTACGTCGACACCAGTTTTGAAGCTTTCTTT. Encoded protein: CASSYVDTSFEAFF.

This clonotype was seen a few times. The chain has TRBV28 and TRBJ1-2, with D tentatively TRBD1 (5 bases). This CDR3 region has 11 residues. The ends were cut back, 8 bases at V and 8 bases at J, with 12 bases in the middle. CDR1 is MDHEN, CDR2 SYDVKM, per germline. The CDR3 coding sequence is TGTGCCAGCCAATCATGGGACGGCTACACCTTC. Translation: CASQSWDGYTF.

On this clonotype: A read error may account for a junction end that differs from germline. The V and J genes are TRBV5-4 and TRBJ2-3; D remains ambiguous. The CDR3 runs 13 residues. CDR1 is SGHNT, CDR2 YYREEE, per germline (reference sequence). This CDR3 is CASCFGETDTQYF. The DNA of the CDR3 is TGTGCCAGCTGCTTCGGCGAAACAGATACGCAGTATTTT.

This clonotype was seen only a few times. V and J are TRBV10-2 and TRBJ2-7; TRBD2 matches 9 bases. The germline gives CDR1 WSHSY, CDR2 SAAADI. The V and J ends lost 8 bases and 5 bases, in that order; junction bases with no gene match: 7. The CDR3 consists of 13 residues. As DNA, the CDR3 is TGCGCCAGCGGGGCTAGCGGGAACAACGAGCAGTACTTC. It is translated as CASGASGNNEQYF.

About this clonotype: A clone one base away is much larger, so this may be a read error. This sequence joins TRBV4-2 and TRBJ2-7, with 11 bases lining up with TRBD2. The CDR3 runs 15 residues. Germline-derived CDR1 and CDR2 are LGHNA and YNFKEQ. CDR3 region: CASSESPSGRMEQNF. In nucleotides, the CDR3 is TGTGCCAGCAGCGAAAGCCCTAGCGGGAGGATGGAGCAGAACTTC.

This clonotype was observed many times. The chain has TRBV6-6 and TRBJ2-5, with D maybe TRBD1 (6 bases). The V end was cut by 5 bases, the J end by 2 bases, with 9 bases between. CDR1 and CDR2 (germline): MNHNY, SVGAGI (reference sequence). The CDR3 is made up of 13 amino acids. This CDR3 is CASSPQGQETQYF. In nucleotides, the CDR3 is TGTGCCAGCAGTCCCCAGGGGCAAGAGACCCAGTACTTC.

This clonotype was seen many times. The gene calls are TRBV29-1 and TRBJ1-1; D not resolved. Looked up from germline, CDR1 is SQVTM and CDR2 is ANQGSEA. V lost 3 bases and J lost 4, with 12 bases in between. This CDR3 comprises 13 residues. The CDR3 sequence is CSVDREGFTEAFF. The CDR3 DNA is TGCAGCGTTGATAGGGAGGGATTCACTGAAGCTTTCTTT.

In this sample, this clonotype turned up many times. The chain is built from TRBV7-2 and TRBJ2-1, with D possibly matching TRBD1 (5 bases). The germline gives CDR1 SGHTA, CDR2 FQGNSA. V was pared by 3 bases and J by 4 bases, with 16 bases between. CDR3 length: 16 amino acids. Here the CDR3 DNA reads TGTGCCAGCAGCTTCCGGCCGATGCAGGGTTACAATGAGCAGTTCTTC. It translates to CASSFRPMQGYNEQFF.

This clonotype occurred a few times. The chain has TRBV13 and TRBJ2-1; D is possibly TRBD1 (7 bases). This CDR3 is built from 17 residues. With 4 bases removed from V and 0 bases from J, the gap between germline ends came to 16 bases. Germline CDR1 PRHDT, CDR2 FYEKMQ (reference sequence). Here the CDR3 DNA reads TGTGCCAGCAGCTCTCGGAGGGGGCAGAGCTCCTACAATGAGCAGTTCTTC. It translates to CASSSRRGQSSYNEQFF.

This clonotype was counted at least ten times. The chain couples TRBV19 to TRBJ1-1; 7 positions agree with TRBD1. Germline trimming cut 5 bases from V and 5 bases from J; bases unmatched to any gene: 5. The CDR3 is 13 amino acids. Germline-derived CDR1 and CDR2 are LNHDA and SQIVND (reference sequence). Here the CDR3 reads CASSLDRETEAFF. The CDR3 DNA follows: TGTGCCAGTAGTCTCGACAGGGAAACTGAAGCTTTCTTT.

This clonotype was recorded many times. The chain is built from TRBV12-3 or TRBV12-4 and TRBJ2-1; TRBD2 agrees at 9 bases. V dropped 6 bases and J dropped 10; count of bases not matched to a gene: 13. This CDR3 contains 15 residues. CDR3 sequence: CASRTGGLAGREQFF. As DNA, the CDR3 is TGTGCCAGCAGGACCGGGGGGCTAGCGGGAAGAGAGCAGTTCTTC.

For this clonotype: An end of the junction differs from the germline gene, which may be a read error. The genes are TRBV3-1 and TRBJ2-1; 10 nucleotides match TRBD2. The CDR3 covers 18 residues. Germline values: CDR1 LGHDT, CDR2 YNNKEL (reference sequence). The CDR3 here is CACSQAPPGLAPQNEQFF. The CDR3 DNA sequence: TGTGCCTGCAGCCAAGCACCTCCGGGACTAGCGCCTCAAAACGAGCAGTTCTTC.

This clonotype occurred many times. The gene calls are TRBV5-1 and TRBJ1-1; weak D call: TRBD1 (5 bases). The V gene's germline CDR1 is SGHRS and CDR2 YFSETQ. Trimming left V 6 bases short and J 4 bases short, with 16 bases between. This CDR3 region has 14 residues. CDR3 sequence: CASTRGGVRTEAFF. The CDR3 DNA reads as TGCGCCAGCACCCGGGGGGGGGTTCGCACTGAAGCTTTCTTT.

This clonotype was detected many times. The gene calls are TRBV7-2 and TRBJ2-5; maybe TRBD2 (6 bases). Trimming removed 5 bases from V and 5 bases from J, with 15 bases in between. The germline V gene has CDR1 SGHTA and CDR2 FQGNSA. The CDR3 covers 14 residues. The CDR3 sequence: CASSPPGAGETQYF. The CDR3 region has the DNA TGTGCCAGCAGCCCCCCCGGGGCGGGGGAGACCCAGTACTTC.

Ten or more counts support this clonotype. In DNA, the CDR3 is TGTGCCAGCAGCCTCCCTAGCGGGAGTGGTACAGATACGCAGTATTTT. Translated, it gives CASSLPSGSGTDTQYF. The chain recombines TRBV5-5 with TRBJ2-3, with TRBD2 matching 10 bases. The V gene's germline CDR1 is SGHKS and CDR2 YYEKEE (reference sequence). The CDR3 runs 16 residues. The V segment lost 4 bases and the J segment 3 bases; nucleotides outside the gene matches: 8. Looking up the rest from reference TRBV5-5 and TRBJ2-3 gives the full variable domain: DAGVTQSPTHLIKTRGQQVTLRCSPISGHKSVSWYQQVLGQGPQFIFQYYEKEERGRGNFPDRFSARQFPNYSSELNVNALLLGDSALYLCASSLPSGSGTDTQYFGPGTRLTVL.

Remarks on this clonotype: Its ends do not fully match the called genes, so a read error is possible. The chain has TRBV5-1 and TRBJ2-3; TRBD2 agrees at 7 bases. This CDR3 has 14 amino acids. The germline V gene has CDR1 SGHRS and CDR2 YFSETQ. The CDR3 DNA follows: TGCGCCAGCAGCTGGACTAGGGGCACCGATACGCAGTATTTT. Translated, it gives CASSWTRGTDTQYF. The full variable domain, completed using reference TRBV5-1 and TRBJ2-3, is KAGVTQTPRYLIKTRGQQVTLSCSPISGHRSVSWYQQTPGQGLQFLFEYFSETQRNKGNFPGRFSGRQFSNSRSEMNVSTLELGDSALYLCASSWTRGTDTQYFGPGTRLTVL.